This T cell receptor beta chain was sequenced during a study of blood T cells in healthy people across ages. Study results and caveats: The fall in TCR beta diversity per million T cells was roughly linear with age. The long-lived group displayed more naive CD4+ cells, plus higher diversity, than the aged donors did.

Donors were systemically healthy Caucasian individuals from Russia aged about 6 to 95 years. The authors isolated at least 6.5 million PBMCs per sample. PCR was performed a second time for roughly 7 to 11 cycles using a sample-barcoded 5' primer and a J-beta primer mix. Each CDR3 protein is one row after TCRdb ran MiXCR on the 5' RACE reads. The sample contains 650,000 to 800,000 distinct CDR3 sequences, roughly half of which appear only once. Comment on this clonotype: No antigen is known for it. This may stem from a read error, because a much larger clone lies one nucleotide away.

Trimming cost V 4 bases and J 6 bases, with 11 bases left between them. This CDR3 is built from 13 residues. V and J are TRBV12-3 or TRBV12-4 and TRBJ2-3; TRBD1 is a possible D gene (7 bases). Sequencing was done on a sample of blood. The source of this sequence is a woman over 75 in good health. CDR3 loop: CASSCRGEDTQYF. The CDR3 DNA sequence: TGTGCCAGCAGTTGCAGGGGGGAGGATACGCAGTATTTT.